This T cell receptor (beta chain) originates from a study of early T cells in non-severe SARS-CoV-2 infection. TCRdb fed the 5' RACE reads into MiXCR, producing one record per CDR3 protein. The top ten hold 4.2% of the sample, which has approximately 56,000 distinct CDR3 sequences, around 10% seen once. Germline V gives CDR1 LGHNA, CDR2 YNFKEQ. V was cut by 2 bases and J by 0 bases, with 11 bases left in between. CDR3 length equals 15 residues. The table lists this clonotype with many counts. This chain joins TRBV4-2 and TRBJ2-7, with D uncertain. Sequenced: whole blood. The sequence came from an adult who was a healthcare worker with PCR-confirmed SARS-CoV-2 infection or an uninfected control (not recorded which). The CDR3: CASSQNTFTSYEQYF. As DNA, the CDR3 is TGTGCCAGCAGCCAAAATACATTCACCTCCTACGAGCAGTACTTC.